The T cell receptor (beta chain) under discussion was sequenced for a study of blood T cells in healthy people across ages. CDR1 is DFQATT, CDR2 SNEGSKA, per germline (reference sequence). Trimming removed 5 bases from V and 5 bases from J, with 19 bases in between. This CDR3 has 15 amino acids. This clonotype was seen a few times. The use of a sample-barcoded 5' primer and a J-beta primer mix characterized a second PCR of roughly 6 to 12 cycles. TCRdb reanalysed the 5' RACE reads using MiXCR and keeps one entry per CDR3 protein. The table lists roughly 800,000 distinct CDR3 sequences, approximately 25% of them singletons. In addition, the sample was reused for a study of T cells of mothers and their children.

This TCR was recovered from a boy between 10 and 17 years old in good health. Sequenced input: blood. The rearrangement links TRBV20-1 to TRBJ2-4, with a weak D call TRBD1 (5 bases). The CDR3 DNA is TGCAGTGCTCCACGGGCAGGGTCCGGAGAAAACATTCAGTACTTC. It translates to CSAPRAGSGENIQYF.